This record looks at one TCR beta chain sequence and its context. Indicated treatment: randomized to nivolumab then ipilimumab (arm A) or the reverse (arm B). Live CD3+CD8+ CD19− CD56− cells were sorted from PBMCs. V lost 3 bases, J lost 4 bases, and 9 bases stayed unmatched. The CDR3 contains 15 residues. Germline V gene sequence: CDR1 MNHEY, CDR2 SMNVEV (reference sequence). This specimen comes from a study of sequential checkpoint blockade in melanoma. Looking at the study overall: Patients were randomized 1:1 to nivolumab-then-ipilimumab or ipilimumab-then-nivolumab first-line. After both sequences, patients received maintenance nivolumab.

The table came from immunoSEQ multiplex PCR; TCRdb's copy has only in-frame clones and leaves some out. The sample lists around 13,000 clones, about 75% occurring once. V usage is TRBV27 and J usage is TRBJ2-7; the match to TRBD2 covers 7 bases. This receptor was taken from a human donor with melanoma. The material was CD8+ T cells sorted from blood (inferred from file names), obtained from a patient given nivolumab and ipilimumab in sequence. The CDR3 region is CASSFGHGGGYEQYF. As DNA, the CDR3 is TGTGCCAGCAGTTTCGGACATGGGGGGGGATACGAGCAGTACTTC.